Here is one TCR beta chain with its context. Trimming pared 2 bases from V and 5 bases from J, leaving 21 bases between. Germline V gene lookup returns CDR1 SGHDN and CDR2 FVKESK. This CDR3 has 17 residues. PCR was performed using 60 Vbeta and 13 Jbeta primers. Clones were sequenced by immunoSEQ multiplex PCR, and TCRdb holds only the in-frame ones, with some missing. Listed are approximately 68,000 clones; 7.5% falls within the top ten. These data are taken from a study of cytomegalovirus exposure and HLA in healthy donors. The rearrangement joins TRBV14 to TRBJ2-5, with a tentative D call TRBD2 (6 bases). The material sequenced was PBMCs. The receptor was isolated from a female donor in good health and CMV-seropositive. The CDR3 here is CASSQKKGSISGETQYF. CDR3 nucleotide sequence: TGTGCCAGCAGCCAAAAGAAGGGATCGATAAGCGGGGAGACCCAGTACTTC.